This T cell receptor beta chain was sequenced in a study of CD8+ T cells in alopecia areata (dated by TCRdb to the late 2010s). A note on the overall study: Treated patients were enrolled in an open-label pilot trial of oral tofacitinib, 5 to 10 mg twice daily, for moderate-to-severe alopecia areata. RNA came from the PAXgene miRNA kit for fixed scalp, the miRNeasy kit for PBMCs, and the RNeasy kit for mouse skin. Clonality in the scalp was compared among normal scalp (n=4), patchy alopecia areata scalp (n=8), and alopecia totalis/universalis scalp (n=8). Biopsies were taken from tofacitinib-treated patients at baseline and at 4 and 24 weeks of treatment, and a later scalp biopsy was taken in several of the tofacitinib-treated patients. immunoSEQ multiplex PCR using 35 Vbeta forward primers and 13 Jbeta reverse primers was used to amplify TCRbeta CDR3 regions. Human TCRbeta sequencing covered scalp tissue and sorted CD4+ and CD8+ peripheral blood T cells from patchy and totalis/universalis alopecia areata patients and healthy controls. Patients received tofacitinib for 6 to 18 months and were then followed off drug for 6 months to check for delayed response and recurrence. To study T cell clonal expansion in alopecia areata, the researchers applied high-throughput TCRbeta sequencing to both the C3H/HeJ mouse model and human patients. In treated patients, disease severity was measured using the SALT score, which gives the percentage of scalp surface area affected. What the research found in general, with its limitations: During tofacitinib treatment, many expanded lesional clones stuck around in both scalp and blood, and this persistence may partly explain why relapse happens after treatment is stopped. With tofacitinib, both scalp clonality and the number of expanded CD8+ clones among the top 100 scalp clones went down significantly. Unlike mouse skin, which is dominated by gammadelta T cells, normal human skin has resident alphabeta T cells that are also sequenced, and this complicates analysis of the scalp TCR repertoire. Because the treated cohort was small and had just a single nonresponder, larger studies are needed to establish links between baseline CD8+ expansion and response. Compared with normal scalp, lesional scalp had higher clonality and more expanded CD8+ clones, particularly in alopecia totalis/universalis, a pattern that suggests antigenic drive. Shared TCR sequences between patients were less evident than in mice, which may be partly attributable to HLA diversity in the patient population.

The intended sense of this specimen's treatment or condition label: oral pan-JAK inhibitor, 5-10 mg twice daily. From alopecia areata patients, peripheral blood was collected along with lesional scalp punch biopsies. PBMCs were isolated by density centrifugation and stained for CD3, CD4 and CD8, after which CD4+ and CD8+ T cells were sorted on a FACSAria. V is clipped by 4 bases and J by 6 bases, and the sequence between their germline boundaries is 10 bases long. The germline V gene specifies SGHRS as CDR1 and YFSETQ as CDR2. The CDR3 goes from the cysteine to the phenylalanine over 12 residues. Only the CDR3 DNA is retained, 36 bases long and in frame from the first base. The library was obtained by the immunoSEQ multiplex PCR assay. To provide template for TCR sequencing, every sample had RNA extracted and reverse transcribed into cDNA. First-strand cDNA was synthesized using SuperScript III with a 2:1 mix of oligo-dT and random hexamers. Amplification bias was assessed with a synthetic immune receptor repertoire, and residual bias was removed computationally. On the study's bioinformatics: After raw reads were preprocessed to remove errors, the CDR3 was defined following IMGT conventions as running from the conserved cysteine to phenylalanine. Clonality was computed by normalizing Shannon entropy by log2 of the number of productive unique TCRs and subtracting the result from 1. Scalp TCRbeta sequences were cross-referenced with sorted blood CD4 and CD8 repertoires so that the CD4 or CD8 identity of scalp clones could be inferred. Drawn from immuneACCESS, this table holds only the in-frame rearrangements with V and J called that TCRdb kept. Clones are partly lost; checked studies trace under half to an unresolved V gene and leave the rest unexplained. V and J calls and clone size are those listed in that table; D and trimming were worked out from the DNA. This sample is represented by 150,000 to 200,000 clones; around 60% of them were singletons. The biggest ten clones account for approximately 1.3% of the sample.

This clone has more than one count but fewer than ten. Its antigen target is currently unknown. Nothing much larger sits one base from this clone, and base qualities are not available. The material sequenced was CD4+ T cells sorted from blood, taken between weeks 49 and 50, from a patient treated with tofacitinib. The rearranged segments are TRBV5-1 and TRBJ1-1, with no reliable assignment of the D segment. The TCR sequence derives from a human donor with alopecia areata. The CDR3 has the sequence CASSPNRAEAFF. The nucleotide sequence reads TGCGCCAGCAGCCCCAACCGCGCTGAAGCTTTCTTT.